A single sample is the source of the 12 T cell receptor beta chains below, sequenced in a study of blood T cell repertoires in COVID-19. Profiled with immunoSEQ multiplex PCR; TCRdb holds only in-frame clones, not every one. The repertoire consists of 250,000 to 300,000 clones, with approximately 90% occurring once and the leading ten covering 2.3%. The sequenced sample was PBMCs or T cells enriched from blood (not recorded which). These receptors were collected from a woman in her forties with acute COVID-19.

The rearrangement links TRBV6-1 to TRBJ1-6; D possibly corresponds to TRBD1 (5 bases). The V end lost 1 base, the J end lost 9 bases, and 7 bases lay between the germline ends. This CDR3 is 13 amino acids long. Germline loops: CDR1 MNHNS, CDR2 SASEGT. The CDR3 DNA reads TGTGCCAGCAGTGAAGGGACAACTTCACCCCTCCACTTT. As protein: CASSEGTTSPLHF.

The chain has TRBV2 and TRBJ2-7, with D tentatively TRBD2 (6 bases). The ends were cut back, 6 bases at V and 5 bases at J, with 17 bases in the middle. The length of the CDR3 is 14 residues. Germline V gene lookup returns CDR1 SNHLY and CDR2 FYNNEI. CDR3: CASRRGGVMDEQYF. The CDR3 nucleotides read TGTGCCAGCAGGCGGGGTGGGGTTATGGACGAGCAGTACTTC.

The V gene is TRBV7-7, the J gene TRBJ1-5; possible D gene TRBD1, 6 bases. This CDR3 is built from 17 residues. Trimming shortened V by 5 bases and J by 0 bases, and 17 bases separated the two germline ends. Per the germline V gene, CDR1 is SSHAT and CDR2 is FNYEAQ (reference sequence). The CDR3 loop is CASSGPGDGYSNQPQHF. Written as DNA, the CDR3 is TGTGCCAGCAGCGGTCCAGGGGACGGGTATAGCAATCAGCCCCAGCATTTT. Supplemented by reference TRBV7-7 and TRBJ1-5, the full variable domain reads GAGVSQSPRYKVTKRGQDVTLRCDPISSHATLYWYQQALGQGPEFLTYFNYEAQPDKSGLPSDRFSAERPEGSISTLTIQRTEQRDSAMYRCASSGPGDGYSNQPQHFGDGTRLSIL.

This chain joins TRBV11-1 and TRBJ1-1, with TRBD1 identical over 7 bases. This CDR3 contains 16 residues. Losses at the gene ends were 4 bases for V and 4 bases for J; bases not matched to a gene: 12. Germline assignment: CDR1 SGHAT and CDR2 FQDESV (reference sequence). CDR3 residues: CASSSKRTGKSTEAFF. CDR3 bases: TGTGCCAGCAGCTCAAAACGGACAGGAAAGAGCACTGAAGCTTTCTTT. The whole variable domain, filled in from reference TRBV11-1 and TRBJ1-1, reads EAEVAQSPRYKITEKSQAVAFWCDPISGHATLYWYRQILGQGPELLVQFQDESVVDDSQLPKDRFSAERLKGVDSTLKIQPAELGDSAMYLCASSSKRTGKSTEAFFGQGTRLTVV.

The chain carries TRBV6-5 and TRBJ2-7; D possibly corresponds to TRBD1 (5 bases). Trimming took off 5 bases at V and 3 bases at J, with 8 bases between the two ends. The CDR3 covers 12 residues. Per germline, CDR1 MNHEY and CDR2 SVGAGI. CDR3 protein: CASSIQGYEQYF. The CDR3 bases are TGTGCCAGCAGTATTCAGGGCTACGAGCAGTACTTC.

The V gene is TRBV6-4, the J gene TRBJ2-7; D may be TRBD1 (5 bases). The V end was cut by 7 bases, the J end by 4 bases, with 20 bases between. The germline V gene has CDR1 MRHNA and CDR2 SNTAGT. The CDR3 runs 15 residues. The CDR3 protein is CASNPDPTTGYEQYF. The CDR3 DNA sequence: TGTGCCAGCAACCCGGACCCCACAACAGGTTACGAGCAGTACTTC.

This chain connects TRBV3-1 (or the pseudogene TRBV3-2) to TRBJ1-6, with D unresolved. There are 13 residues in the CDR3. The germline V and J ends were trimmed by 0 bases and 16 bases, with 13 bases remaining between them. In germline, CDR1 is LGHDT, CDR2 YNNKEL (reference sequence). The CDR3 nucleotides are TGTGCCAGCAGCCAAGATCAAGACCGGAGACTCCACTTT. Protein product: CASSQDQDRRLHF.

The chain joins TRBV27 to TRBJ2-7, with a weak D call TRBD1 (6 bases). The V gene lost 3 bases and the J gene lost 6 bases, with 9 bases spanning the gap. The CDR3 runs to 12 residues. In germline, CDR1 is MNHEY, CDR2 SMNVEV (reference sequence). CDR3 nucleotides: TGTGCCAGCAGTTTCCCAGGGGTCGAGCAGTACTTC. Amino acids: CASSFPGVEQYF.

The chain is built from TRBV7-8 and TRBJ2-7; no reliable D call. The length of the CDR3 is 13 residues. The germline V gene has CDR1 SGHVS and CDR2 FQNEAQ. The V end lost 8 bases, the J end lost 1 base, and 12 bases lay between the germline ends. The DNA for the CDR3 is TGTGCCAGCTCCTCCGACATATCCTACGAGCAGTACTTC. It specifies CASSSDISYEQYF.

The chain carries TRBV20-1 and TRBJ2-7, with D possibly TRBD1 on 6 matching bases. The V and J ends lost 2 bases and 5 bases respectively, with 7 bases between them. Germline CDR1 is DFQATT and CDR2 is SNEGSKA (reference sequence). The CDR3 spans 11 residues. The CDR3 protein is CSARRGNEQYF. CDR3 nucleotide sequence: TGCAGTGCTAGAAGGGGGAACGAGCAGTACTTC.

This chain connects TRBV2 to TRBJ1-2, with D possibly being TRBD1 (5 bases). This CDR3 has 13 amino acids. Between the trimmed V and J ends, which lost 5 bases and 4 bases, there was a span of 11 bases. Germline V lookup: CDR1 SNHLY, CDR2 FYNNEI. CDR3 loop: CASSTDSFYGYTF. As DNA, the CDR3 is TGTGCCAGCAGTACAGACAGTTTCTATGGCTACACCTTC.

CDR3 coding DNA: TGTGCCACCAGTGATGGCCCCAGTTATGGCTACACCTTC. It yields the protein CATSDGPSYGYTF. This sequence joins TRBV24-1 and TRBJ1-2; D is undetermined. There are 13 residues in the CDR3. Trimming took 3 bases from V and 5 from J, leaving 9 bases between them. Germline loops: CDR1 KGHDR, CDR2 SFDVKD.